These 18 T cell receptor beta chains share one sample of origin, sequenced in a study of T cell clonality in common variable immunodeficiency. Repertoires were generated with immunoSEQ multiplex PCR, while TCRdb's copy carries only in-frame clones and drops some. The record shows fewer than 9,500 clones for this sample, with no singletons present. These receptors lack a known antigen. Study results and caveats: Reportedly, TCR beta sequences from common variable immunodeficiency showed fewer deletions and N-nucleotide insertions.

Material for sequencing was peripheral blood mononuclear cells. The receptors here all came from a human donor with common variable immunodeficiency.

By share, this clone ranks as medium-sized. The DNA ends 3 residues before the CDR3 does, and the rest of the CDR3 is filled in from the germline J gene. This rearrangement joins TRBV5-4 to TRBJ2-5, with a tentative D call TRBD2 (6 bases). The length of the CDR3 is 16 residues. CDR1 and CDR2 from the germline V gene are SGHNT and YYREEE (reference sequence). Between the trimmed V and J ends, which lost 0 bases and 4 bases, there was a span of 16 bases. CDR3 region: CASSLAGGKARETQYF. CDR3 DNA (partial): TGTGCCAGCAGCTTGGCGGGCGGGAAAGCTCGAGAGACC.

This clone appeared a few times. Read coverage stops 3 residues before the CDR3 terminus; the germline J gene supplies the remainder. The V call is TRBV30, the J call TRBJ1-1; no reliable D call. Trimming took 4 bases from V and 6 from J, leaving 12 bases between them. CDR1 is GTSNPN and CDR2 is SVGIG in the germline V gene (reference sequence). CDR3 length: 12 amino acids. The sequenced CDR3 bases are TGTGCCTGGACGGGTTTCTTATCTGAA. As protein: CAWTGFLSE. The full CDR3 is CAWTGFLSEAFF.

This clone was recorded a few times. From the germline J gene comes the end of the CDR3, since the read stops 3 residues before it. The rearrangement links TRBV6-2 or TRBV6-3 to TRBJ1-5; 8 positions agree with TRBD1. This CDR3 region has 15 residues. CDR1 and CDR2 (germline): MNHEY, SVGEGT. Trimming removed 9 bases from V and 8 bases from J; junction bases left unmatched: 15. The CDR3: CASKDGDRLGKPQHF. Incomplete CDR3 DNA: TGTGCCAGTAAGGATGGGGACAGGCTGGGGAAGCCC.

Ten or more counts support this clone. The CDR3 end lies 3 residues beyond the end of the read and is filled in from the germline J gene. The V and J genes are TRBV10-3 and TRBJ2-7; possible D gene TRBD1, 5 bases. Germline V gene lookup returns CDR1 ENHRY and CDR2 SYGVKD. Deletions cut 2 bases from V and 3 bases from J, with 8 bases between. This CDR3 is built from 13 residues. The CDR3 protein is CAISEDSYYEQYF. CDR3 DNA, as far as it was read: TGTGCCATCAGTGAGGACAGTTACTACGAG.

This clone was counted at least ten times. The observed sequence ends 3 residues before the CDR3 terminus, with the missing tail filled in from the germline J gene. This chain joins TRBV19 and TRBJ1-4; the D gene is possibly TRBD1 (6 bases). V dropped 11 bases and J dropped 3 bases, with 16 bases sitting between them. The CDR3 is 14 amino acids. In germline, CDR1 is LNHDA, CDR2 SQIVND (reference sequence). The part of the CDR3 DNA that was read is TGTGCCTCCCAGAGCAGGGGTGCTAATGAAAAA. This gives the protein CASQSRGANEK. The whole CDR3 is CASQSRGANEKLFF.

This clone is medium-sized within its sample. The read terminates 3 residues ahead of where the CDR3 ends, so the germline J gene completes it. The chain recombines TRBV30 with TRBJ2-1; 9 nucleotides align to TRBD2. The CDR3 sequence is 19 residues long. Unmatched junction bases numbered 17, after V lost 3 bases and J lost 2 bases. The germline V gene encodes CDR1 GTSNPN and CDR2 SVGIG (reference sequence). Incomplete CDR3 DNA: TGTGCCTGGAGCGGGGGGCGGGAGGGAGGACGGGTAGCCTACAATGAG. Amino acids: CAWSGGREGGRVAYNE. The whole CDR3 protein is CAWSGGREGGRVAYNEQFF.

This clone has only a few counts. The read ends 3 residues before the CDR3 terminus; that terminus is restored from the germline J gene. The chain is built from TRBV19 and TRBJ2-7, with 7 nucleotides matching TRBD1. Germline V gives CDR1 LNHDA, CDR2 SQIVND (reference sequence). This CDR3 region has 14 residues. Unmatched junction bases numbered 4, after V lost 5 bases and J lost 0 bases. The CDR3 bases that were read are TGTGCCAGTAGTCCCGGGACAGCCTCCTACGAG. Its protein product is CASSPGTASYE. The whole CDR3 region reads CASSPGTASYEQYF.

This clone rates as medium-sized. The read finishes 3 residues shy of the CDR3 end, and the germline J gene is used to complete it. The gene calls are TRBV30 and TRBJ1-2, with D perhaps TRBD1 (5 bases). In germline, CDR1 is GTSNPN, CDR2 SVGIG (reference sequence). This CDR3 has 14 amino acids. V was clipped by 0 bases and J by 6 bases, with 14 bases between them. This CDR3 reads CAWSVRPGWHGYTF. Partial CDR3 DNA: TGTGCCTGGAGTGTACGGCCAGGGTGGCATGGC.

This clone appeared many times. The read terminates 3 residues ahead of where the CDR3 ends, so the germline J gene completes it. The genes are TRBV7-3 and TRBJ2-1; D might be TRBD2 (6 bases). With 0 bases removed from V and 1 base from J, the gap between germline ends came to 7 bases. Germline CDR1 reads SGHTA; CDR2 reads FQGTGA. This CDR3 comprises 15 residues. The sequenced CDR3 bases are TGTGCCAGCAGCTTAACGGGGGGATCCTACAATGAG. This sequence encodes CASSLTGGSYNE. In full, the CDR3 reads CASSLTGGSYNEQFF.

This clone occurred many times. The DNA read from the CDR3 is TGTGCCAGCAGCTTAGACCTACAGAGACAAGAGACC. This sequence encodes CASSLDLQRQET. The full CDR3 is CASSLDLQRQETQYF. The chain couples TRBV7-9 to TRBJ2-5; D is undetermined. Coverage ceases 3 residues before the CDR3 finishes, and the germline J gene fills in the end. There are 15 residues in the CDR3. Germline V gene data show CDR1 as SEHNR and CDR2 as FQNEAQ (reference sequence). With 1 base removed from V and 2 bases from J, the gap between germline ends came to 11 bases.

Points on this clone: Sequencing ends 3 residues short of the CDR3 end; the germline J gene provides the rest. The genes are TRBV18 and TRBJ1-1; D unclear. Germline V CDR1 and CDR2: KGHSH, LQKENI. V was shortened by 4 bases and J by 4 bases, with 10 bases between the two germline ends. This CDR3 region has 13 residues. This CDR3 reads CASSRAQGTEAFF. The CDR3 DNA, read in part, is TGTGCCAGCTCACGGGCCCAAGGCACTGAA.

This clone was counted between two and nine times. The read ends 3 residues early relative to the CDR3; the germline J gene fills the gap. The chain links TRBV5-4 to TRBJ2-1; D call uncertain. This CDR3 region has 14 residues. V was cut by 3 bases and J by 1 base, with 8 bases left in between. CDR1 SGHNT and CDR2 YYREEE come from the germline V gene (reference sequence). The sequenced part of the CDR3 DNA is TGTGCCAGCAGCTCTGAAGGTTCCTACAATGAG. Protein sequence: CASSSEGSYNE. The complete CDR3 sequence is CASSSEGSYNEQFF. The full variable domain, with the rest looked up from reference TRBV5-4 and TRBJ2-1, is ETGVTQSPTHLIKTRGQQVTLRCSSQSGHNTVSWYQQALGQGPQFIFQYYREEENGRGNFPPRFSGLQFPNYSSELNVNALELDDSALYLCASSSEGSYNEQFFGPGTRLTVL.

This clone has ten or more counts. The read terminates 3 residues ahead of where the CDR3 ends, so the germline J gene completes it. The V gene is TRBV5-5, the J gene TRBJ2-1, with D maybe TRBD2 (7 bases). Per the germline V gene, CDR1 is SGHKS and CDR2 is YYEKEE (reference sequence). The CDR3 consists of 15 residues. The V end lost 0 bases, the J end lost 2 bases, and 9 bases lay between the germline ends. Partial CDR3 DNA: TGTGCCAGCAGCTTGGAAGGGGGGGCCTACAATGAG. Residues: CASSLEGGAYNE. The whole CDR3 sequence is CASSLEGGAYNEQFF. The entire variable domain, with the rest obtained from reference TRBV5-5 and TRBJ2-1, is as follows: DAGVTQSPTHLIKTRGQQVTLRCSPISGHKSVSWYQQVLGQGPQFIFQYYEKEERGRGNFPDRFSARQFPNYSSELNVNALLLGDSALYLCASSLEGGAYNEQFFGPGTRLTVL.

A remark on this clone: The read finishes 3 residues shy of the CDR3 end, and the germline J gene is used to complete it. V usage is TRBV5-1 and J usage is TRBJ2-7; D possibly corresponds to TRBD1 (6 bases). Germline CDR1 and CDR2: SGHRS and YFSETQ. V dropped 0 bases and J dropped 5 bases, with 9 bases sitting between them. This CDR3 is 13 amino acids long. The chain's CDR3 is CASSLVSGDEQYF. CDR3 DNA (partial): TGCGCCAGCAGCTTGGTTTCAGGGGACGAG.

This clone is deemed medium-sized. The observed sequence ends 3 residues before the CDR3 terminus, with the missing tail filled in from the germline J gene. This chain joins TRBV20-1 and TRBJ2-5; 13 nucleotides match TRBD2. CDR3 size: 15 residues. Germline CDR1 reads DFQATT; CDR2 reads SNEGSKA (reference sequence). The V segment lost 6 bases and the J segment 5 bases; nucleotides outside the gene matches: 9. This CDR3 reads CSAIGLAGVGETQYF. The DNA read from the CDR3 is TGCAGTGCCATAGGACTAGCGGGAGTAGGGGAGACC.

This clone was observed a few times. From the germline J gene comes the end of the CDR3, since the read stops 3 residues before it. This chain connects TRBV30 to TRBJ2-1, with TRBD2 matching over 11 bases. The germline V gene has CDR1 GTSNPN and CDR2 SVGIG (reference sequence). Losses at the gene ends were 5 bases for V and 9 bases for J; bases not matched to a gene: 15. The CDR3 totals 16 residues. The sequenced part of the CDR3 DNA is TGTGCCTGGGGCCCGGATGGTAGCGGGAGGGCCGGTGAG. Its protein product is CAWGPDGSGRAGE. The complete CDR3 protein is CAWGPDGSGRAGEQFF.

As for this clone: The read finishes 3 residues shy of the CDR3 end, and the germline J gene is used to complete it. The V and J genes are TRBV5-1 and TRBJ2-7, with a tentative D call TRBD2 (6 bases). The CDR3 sequence is 16 residues long. Germline loops: CDR1 SGHRS, CDR2 YFSETQ. Trimming pared 5 bases from V and 1 base from J, leaving 19 bases between. This CDR3 is CASSRTPVAESYEQYF. CDR3 DNA, as far as it was read: TGCGCCAGCAGTAGGACTCCGGTAGCGGAGTCCTACGAG.

A few counts support this clone. The CDR3 extends 3 residues past the end of the read, so its final part is completed from the germline J gene. The chain combines TRBV7-9 with TRBJ2-3; 8 nucleotides agree with TRBD2. CDR3 size: 15 residues. Per germline, CDR1 SEHNR and CDR2 FQNEAQ (reference sequence). V trimming: 2 bases; J trimming: 3 bases; junction bases outside the gene matches: 4. Incomplete CDR3 DNA: TGTGCCAGCAGCTTACGGGGGGGGGAGACAGATACG. Amino acid sequence: CASSLRGGETDT. The full CDR3 sequence reads CASSLRGGETDTQYF. Based on the CDR3 plus reference TRBV7-9 and TRBJ2-3, the full variable domain is DTGVSQNPRHKITKRGQNVTFRCDPISEHNRLYWYRQTLGQGPEFLTYFQNEAQLEKSRLLSDRFSAERPKGSFSTLEIQRTEQGDSAMYLCASSLRGGETDTQYFGPGTRLTVL.